This TCR beta chain appears in the sequencing data of a study of early T cells in non-severe SARS-CoV-2 infection. At the level of the study: It was bulk RNA from unsorted whole blood that was sequenced, and the chains were unpaired. Study-wide results and limits: VDJdb matching favored anti-spike CD8 responses, missing private and CD4 specificities.

Attached unique molecular identifiers marked individual cDNA molecules. Each CDR3 protein is one row after TCRdb ran MiXCR on the 5' RACE reads. The sample carries tens of thousands of distinct CDR3 sequences, over 3% recorded once. This clonotype was picked up many times. Its matching antigen is unknown. The CDR3 spans 15 residues. Trimming cost V 2 bases and J 1 base, with 6 bases left between them. Germline V gene data show CDR1 as LGHDT and CDR2 as YNNKEL (reference sequence). The receptor comes from an adult who was a healthcare worker with PCR-confirmed SARS-CoV-2 infection or an uninfected control (not recorded which). V is TRBV3-1 and J is TRBJ2-6, with a possible D match to TRBD2 (5 bases). The sequenced material came from whole blood. In nucleotides, the CDR3 is TGTGCCAGCAGCCAACGGGGTTCTGGGGCCAACGTCCTGACTTTC. Protein sequence: CASSQRGSGANVLTF.